This T cell receptor (beta chain) was retrieved from a study of shared clonotypes between healthy human individuals (dated by TCRdb to the early 2020s). For context, the study as a whole: The cohort comprised two women and three men aged 18 to 49 years. To increase sequencing depth and limit assay-specific biases, different laboratories used diverse techniques to prepare libraries and sequence TCR repertoires. For each donor, CD4 naive and CD4 memory were each given three plates, CD8 naive was given two plates, and CD8 memory was given one plate. Leukapheresis yielded between about 0.94 and 8.9 billion PBMCs per donor. Blood TCR repertoires of a handful of healthy adults were deeply sequenced to estimate repertoire size and the extent of clonotype sharing between individuals.

Using the deep immunoSEQ assay, multiplex PCR amplified TCR CDR3 regions from genomic DNA. For each cell subset, the extracted genomic DNA was distributed evenly across all wells of several immunoSEQ 96-well plates, and each plate served as one replicate. For sorted subsets, each replicate PCR was loaded with roughly 200 ng genomic DNA, equivalent to 25,000 to 30,000 T cell genomes. Purified libraries were measured with a Qubit 3.0 fluorometer, size-checked on a Bioanalyzer 2100, and measured again with the KAPA Library Quantification kit. Every immunoSEQ 96-well plate was sequenced on a dedicated single-read 150-cycle Illumina NextSeq 550 flow cell. Under the source paper's analysis protocol: The immunoSEQ output contained only junctional sequences without quality scores, so filtering could not match that applied to full-length reads. Sequences were annotated with PyIR, a Python wrapper for IgBLAST v1.9, and V/J genes and CDR3 were assigned using IMGT germline references. Reads with weak V/J assignments (E-value above 1e-6), missing CDR3, stop codons, out-of-frame junctions, or ambiguous translated residues were removed. V3J clonotypes were defined as sequences sharing an identical inferred V gene, J gene, and CDR3 amino acid sequence. Percentage overlap between repertoires was calculated by dividing the number of shared unique clonotypes by the size of the smaller repertoire. Repertoire richness was assessed with RTK rarefaction, the Chao1 estimator, and Recon v2.1 estimates of unobserved clonotypes. For all TCRbeta clonotypes obtained by the gDNA method from several donors, generation probabilities were computed with OLGA. TCRdb limited this immuneACCESS table to in-frame rearrangements with V and J called. A share of clones is missing; checked studies link under half to unresolved V genes, and the rest is unexplained. The V and J calls and clone size are taken from that table; D and trimming were inferred from the DNA. The sample profile shows some 900,000 clones; about 80% of them were found once. The ten biggest clones cover approximately 1.5% of the sample.

Healthy HIV-negative adults with no recently reported acute infections or vaccinations were included as donors. Only Caucasian adults living in Nashville, Tennessee, USA were represented among the donors. CD4+ T cells were enriched through magnetic negative selection, after which naive cells were positively selected on CD45RA and the remaining negative fraction served as the memory subset. After blood collection by leukapheresis, PBMCs were isolated using Ficoll-Histopaque density gradient centrifugation and then cryopreserved in the vapor phase of liquid nitrogen. Analytical flow cytometry was used to check the purity and quantity of every magnetically sorted T cell population. Each sorted fraction had its genomic DNA isolated and then quantified by UV absorbance on a Nanodrop 2000c. CDR1 SGHRS and CDR2 YFSETQ were looked up in the germline V gene. Including cysteine and phenylalanine, the CDR3 has 13 amino acids. The DNA shown is the 39-base CDR3, in frame from base 1. V is shortened by 0 bases, J by 8 bases, and the region joining them spans 9 bases.

This clone was picked up one time. What this receptor recognizes is not known. No base quality information exists; no much larger clone differs at one position. Points the paper makes about the study in general: Across a handful of donors, roughly 5.1% of naive CD4, over 3% of naive CD8, about 2.3% of memory CD4, and 0.4% of memory CD8 clonotypes were shared. Even with the large sequencing depth, rarefaction of the sorted-subset datasets indicated that sequencing was incomplete. Compared with non-shared clonotypes, the clonotypes found in all four sorted-subset donors had higher generation probabilities. Pairwise subsampling led to the expectation that sequencing depth would affect the degree of clonotype sharing among donors. Because the study included a small number of donors, the genetic and exposure-history diversity represented was limited. Sampling was restricted to blood, and TCR repertoires in tissues likely differ from the TCR repertoires found in blood. Naive subsets generally had larger estimated clonotype richness than memory subsets.

The sequenced material came from memory CD4+ T cells sorted from blood. The cell subset or site tag for this specimen amounts to: CD45RA-negative fraction. This chain joins TRBV5-1 to TRBJ2-1; the D gene lacks a confident call. The TCR sequence derives from a young man in good health. The DNA sequence is given as TGCGCCAGCAGCTTGGGATCGGCCGATGAGCAGTTCTTC. This is translated as CASSLGSADEQFF.